The clone carrying this TCR beta chain was seen only once. The antigen is not known. Clones were read by immunoSEQ multiplex PCR, and TCRdb kept only the in-frame ones, dropping some. In the table there are some 150,000 clones, about 92% of which are singletons. The data are from a study of T cell responses to AZD1222 COVID-19 vaccine. General study findings and limits: Donors skewed white British and female; clonal diversity was possibly underestimated.

Germline CDR1 reads SGHAT; CDR2 reads FQNNGV. Trimming took off 3 bases at V and 3 bases at J, with 18 bases between the two ends. The CDR3 has 17 residues. The chain joins TRBV11-2 to TRBJ1-3, with D possibly being TRBD1 (5 bases). This specimen was peripheral blood, taken 28 days after the second AZD1222 dose. The clonotype originates from an adult who received the AZD1222 COVID-19 vaccine. CDR3 DNA sequence: TGTGCCAGCAGCTTCTACCTAAAGGGGTTACTTGGAAACACCATATATTTT. It translates to CASSFYLKGLLGNTIYF.